These 16 T cell receptor beta chains were all obtained from the same sample, sequenced in a study of regulatory T cells in long-lasting Graves disease (dated by TCRdb to the early 2020s). Library generation was performed with multiplex PCR. TCRdb names Illumina HiSeq 4000 as the instrument used. iRepertoire HTBI primers and Arm-PCR amplification of CDR3 regions were used to construct TCR beta libraries. In TCRdb, the public reads were trimmed at Q25 with fastp and aligned with MiXCR, with productive beta chains retained. Rows are combined by CDR3 protein, so each entry shows the most common genes and DNA. The sample table records some 560,000 distinct CDR3 sequences; more than 15% of these occur just once. The ten largest clonotypes hold around 25% of the sample. The meaning of the sample's time point label: newly diagnosed GD, antithyroid drugs for less than 3 months. For both TCR sequencing and RNA sequencing, RNA was extracted from PBMCs using TRIzol.

This sample was also put to use in a study of T cells in Graves' hyperthyroidism and ophthalmopathy.

The starting material was peripheral blood mononuclear cells (PBMCs), obtained at new diagnosis, from a patient treated with antithyroid drugs. These receptors were taken from a woman between 40 and 65 years old with Graves disease. Donor details come from another sample of the same person, matched by shared clones.

This clonotype was seen only a few times. The chain carries TRBV7-2 and TRBJ2-6, with D tentatively TRBD1 (5 bases). Trimming stripped 4 bases from V and 0 bases from J, with 13 bases between. This CDR3 contains 17 residues. CDR1 is SGHTA and CDR2 is FQGNSA in the germline V gene. The CDR3 DNA reads TGTGCCAGCAGCTGGCCCCAGGGCCTCTCTGGGGCCAACGTCCTGACTTTC. This encodes CASSWPQGLSGANVLTF.

The chain employs TRBV6-2 or TRBV6-3 and TRBJ1-6; 8 bases match TRBD1. V shed 10 bases and J 8 bases; nucleotides not matched to a gene: 13. Germline V gene lookup returns CDR1 MNHEY and CDR2 SVGEGT. This CDR3 comprises 15 residues. In DNA form, the CDR3 reads TGTGCCACCTCTCGGACAGGGCCTGGGTATTCACCCCTCCACTTT. Amino acid sequence: CATSRTGPGYSPLHF.

This clonotype has at least ten counts. The chain has TRBV6-1 and TRBJ1-5, with D perhaps TRBD1 (5 bases). With 6 bases removed from V and 2 bases from J, the gap between germline ends came to 14 bases. Germline CDR1 reads MNHNS; CDR2 reads SASEGT. The CDR3 runs to 15 residues. CDR3 coding DNA: TGTGCCAGCAGCCGGGACCCCTTGGGCAATCAGCCCCAGCATTTT. This encodes CASSRDPLGNQPQHF.

This clonotype was seen at least ten times. V gene TRBV7-2 combines with J gene TRBJ2-1; TRBD2 agrees at 9 bases. Germline V gives CDR1 SGHTA, CDR2 FQGNSA. CDR3 length: 15 residues. V dropped 5 bases and J dropped 4; count of bases not matched to a gene: 6. The DNA of the CDR3 is TGTGCCAGCAGCCTGAGCGGGGGGACTTACAATGAGCAGTTCTTC. Amino acids: CASSLSGGTYNEQFF. Using reference TRBV7-2 and TRBJ2-1 for the parts outside the CDR3, the full variable domain is GAGVSQSPSNKVTEKGKDVELRCDPISGHTALYWYRQSLGQGLEFLIYFQGNSAPDKSGLPSDRFSAERTGGSVSTLTIQRTQQEDSAVYLCASSLSGGTYNEQFFGPGTRLTVL.

This clonotype has at least ten counts. The chain combines TRBV28 with TRBJ2-1; unclear D gene. The CDR3 has 13 amino acids. Trimming took 6 bases from V and 12 from J, leaving 18 bases between them. Germline V gene lookup returns CDR1 MDHEN and CDR2 SYDVKM. The CDR3 region has the DNA TGTGCCAGCAGCTCCCAGGCGACGGCTACGCAGTTCTTC. Amino acid sequence: CASSSQATATQFF.

In regard to this clonotype: It differs at one base from a far larger clone, so likely a read error. This chain uses TRBV11-3 with TRBJ2-1; perhaps TRBD1 as D (5 bases). Germline loops: CDR1 SGHNT, CDR2 YENEEA. The length of the CDR3 is 12 residues. CDR3 in amino acids: CACSYPGNEQFF. For the CDR3, the DNA is TGTGCCTGCAGCTACCCAGGGAATGAGCAGTTCTTC.

The chain is built from TRBV20-1 and TRBJ1-1; perhaps TRBD1 as D (5 bases). Between the trimmed V and J ends, which lost 5 bases and 6 bases, there was a span of 25 bases. CDR3 length equals 16 residues. In germline, CDR1 is DFQATT, CDR2 SNEGSKA (reference sequence). CDR3 nucleotide sequence: TGCAGTGCTGGGAGAGTACAAGGGGCTTTGGTTTCTGAAGCTTTCTTT. Its protein is CSAGRVQGALVSEAFF.

This rearrangement joins TRBV4-1 to TRBJ2-3; D is unclear. CDR3 length equals 14 residues. V dropped 2 bases and J dropped 2 bases, with 8 bases sitting between them. Germline loops: CDR1 MGHRA, CDR2 YSYEKL. As DNA, the CDR3 is TGCGCCAGCAGCCAAAGTTGGTACACAGATACGCAGTATTTT. This translates into CASSQSWYTDTQYF.

This clonotype was counted at least ten times. The chain combines TRBV2 with TRBJ1-5; no definite D call. CDR3 length: 13 residues. The V and J ends lost 4 bases and 7 bases respectively, with 11 bases between them. CDR1 is SNHLY and CDR2 is FYNNEI in the germline V gene. CDR3 in amino acids: CASSASHSQPQHF. The CDR3 DNA follows: TGTGCCAGCAGTGCAAGCCATTCCCAGCCCCAGCATTTT.

This clonotype was seen repeatedly, ten times or more. The chain carries TRBV20-1 and TRBJ2-5; the D gene is possibly TRBD1 (6 bases). Germline values: CDR1 DFQATT, CDR2 SNEGSKA (reference sequence). The ends were cut back, 5 bases at V and 3 bases at J, with 16 bases in the middle. The CDR3 is 14 residues long. CDR3 region: CSALKSAGEETQYF. The CDR3 DNA is TGCAGTGCTCTAAAGTCGGCAGGGGAAGAGACCCAGTACTTC.

This clonotype came up a few times. J is TRBJ1-4 and V is TRBV19, with 9 nucleotides matching TRBD1. Germline loops: CDR1 LNHDA, CDR2 SQIVND (reference sequence). The CDR3 is made up of 14 amino acids. The J segment lost 7 bases and the V segment lost 6 bases, leaving 6 bases of the junction unmatched. CDR3 nucleotide sequence: TGTGCCAGTAGCGGACAGGGGATCAGTGAAAAACTGTTTTTT. This sequence encodes CASSGQGISEKLFF.

This clonotype has ten or more counts. The chain couples TRBV20-1 to TRBJ2-3; 7 bases match TRBD2. V lost 5 bases, J lost 10 bases, and 15 bases stayed unmatched. The CDR3 contains 14 residues. Looked up from germline, CDR1 is DFQATT and CDR2 is SNEGSKA (reference sequence). The CDR3 is CSASGTIARGAQYF. DNA for the CDR3: TGCAGTGCTTCCGGGACTATCGCTCGAGGGGCGCAGTATTTT.

This clonotype was seen a single time. The rearrangement uses TRBV20-1 and TRBJ2-3, with 8 bases aligning to TRBD2. V lost 3 bases to trimming and J lost 0 bases; unmatched junction nucleotides: 11. CDR3 length: 17 amino acids. Germline V gives CDR1 DFQATT, CDR2 SNEGSKA (reference sequence). The CDR3 reads CSARGGSWTSSTDTQYF. The CDR3 coding sequence is TGCAGTGCTAGGGGGGGGTCATGGACTAGCAGCACAGATACGCAGTATTTT.

The J gene is TRBJ2-2, the V gene TRBV10-3, with D possibly TRBD2 on 6 matching bases. V lost 5 bases to trimming and J lost 4 bases, with 14 bases between them. The CDR3 has 15 amino acids. Germline V gene lookup returns CDR1 ENHRY and CDR2 SYGVKD. CDR3 region: CAISPIGGATGELFF. Written as DNA, the CDR3 is TGTGCCATCAGTCCTATCGGGGGTGCCACCGGGGAGCTGTTTTTT.

The CDR3 bases are TGTGCCAGCAGCCGCGGGACTAGCTGGTGGCAAGAGACCCAGTACTTC. As protein: CASSRGTSWWQETQYF. V gene TRBV27 combines with J gene TRBJ2-5; TRBD2 matches 9 bases. The CDR3 covers 16 residues. Losses at the gene ends were 6 bases for V and 2 bases for J; bases not matched to a gene: 10. Looked up from germline, CDR1 is MNHEY and CDR2 is SMNVEV (reference sequence).

The table lists this clonotype with many counts. The rearrangement links TRBV6-1 to TRBJ2-1; 7 nucleotides agree with TRBD1. The germline CDR1 and CDR2 sequences are MNHNS and SASEGT. This CDR3 comprises 16 residues. V lost 1 base and J lost 3; bases outside the gene matches: 6. CDR3 nucleotide sequence: TGTGCCAGCAGTGAAGTATCCGGGACAGTCTACAATGAGCAGTTCTTC. Its translation is CASSEVSGTVYNEQFF.